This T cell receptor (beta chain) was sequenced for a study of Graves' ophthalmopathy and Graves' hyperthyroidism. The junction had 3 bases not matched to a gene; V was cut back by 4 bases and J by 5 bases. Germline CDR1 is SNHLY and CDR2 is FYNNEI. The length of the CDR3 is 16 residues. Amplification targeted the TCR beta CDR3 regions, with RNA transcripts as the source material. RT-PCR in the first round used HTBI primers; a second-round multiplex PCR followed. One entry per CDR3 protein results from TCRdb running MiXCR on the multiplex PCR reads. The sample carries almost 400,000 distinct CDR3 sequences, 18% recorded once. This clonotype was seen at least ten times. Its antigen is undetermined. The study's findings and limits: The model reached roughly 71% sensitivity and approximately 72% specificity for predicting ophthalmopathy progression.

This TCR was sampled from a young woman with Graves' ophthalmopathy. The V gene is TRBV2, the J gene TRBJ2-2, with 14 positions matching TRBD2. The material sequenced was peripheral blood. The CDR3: CASSGGTSGSTGELFF. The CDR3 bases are TGTGCCAGCAGTGGAGGGACTAGCGGGAGTACCGGGGAGCTGTTTTTT.